The rows below give T cell receptor beta chains drawn from one sample of a study of shared clonotypes between healthy human individuals. Sequencing was performed with immunoSEQ multiplex PCR; in TCRdb, only in-frame clones are kept and a portion is missing. The table lists just over 2,000,000 clones, roughly 94% of them singletons. Sequenced sample: naive CD4+ T cells sorted from blood. The receptors stem from a man between 18 and 29 years old in good health. CDR3s include the opening cysteine and the closing phenylalanine or tryptophan. The D gene is left open where the match is weak. Clone size is given for some rows only: seen once, a few or many times, or a class if the clone is expanded.

cdr3_nt: TGCGCCAGCAGCCCCGACCCCTCGGGGGCCTACGAGCAGTACTTC; cdr3_aa: CASSPDPSGAYEQYF; clone_size: .; v_call: TRBV10-2; j_call: TRBJ2-7; d_call: .
cdr3_nt: TGCGCCAGCAGCTTGGCCAGGGCCGAGACCCAGTACTTC; cdr3_aa: CASSLARAETQYF; clone_size: .; v_call: TRBV5-1; j_call: TRBJ2-5; d_call: .
cdr3_nt: TGCAGCGTTGAACGAGGGGTGGGCACAGATACGCAGTATTTT; cdr3_aa: CSVERGVGTDTQYF; clone_size: .; v_call: TRBV29-1; j_call: TRBJ2-3; d_call: .
cdr3_nt: TGTGCCAGCAGTAAACACAGAGGGGGAGTCACCGGGGAGCTGTTTTTT; cdr3_aa: CASSKHRGGVTGELFF; clone_size: .; v_call: TRBV25-1; j_call: TRBJ2-2; d_call: .
cdr3_nt: TGTGCCAGCGCTAGGGGCAAGGGGCTTTTGGCCGAGCAGTACTTC; cdr3_aa: CASARGKGLLAEQYF; clone_size: .; v_call: TRBV6-5; j_call: TRBJ2-7; d_call: .
cdr3_nt: TGTGCCAGCAGTGAAGCGAGACAGTCCTACGAGCAGTACTTC; cdr3_aa: CASSEARQSYEQYF; clone_size: .; v_call: TRBV2; j_call: TRBJ2-7; d_call: .
cdr3_nt: TGCGCCAGCAGCCAAGATGGGGGATTGAGACAGCCCCAGCATTTT; cdr3_aa: CASSQDGGLRQPQHF; clone_size: .; v_call: TRBV4-3; j_call: TRBJ1-5; d_call: .
cdr3_nt: TGTGCCAGCAGTTTGCGGCAGAGCGAGCAGTACTTC; cdr3_aa: CASSLRQSEQYF; clone_size: .; v_call: TRBV28; j_call: TRBJ2-7; d_call: .
cdr3_nt: TGTGCCATCAGTGTCTCTTGGACGGATACCTACGAGCAGTACTTC; cdr3_aa: CAISVSWTDTYEQYF; clone_size: .; v_call: TRBV10-3; j_call: TRBJ2-7; d_call: .
cdr3_nt: TGTGCCAGCAGCTCTGGACTAGCGGGAGGCGGGGAGCTGTTTTTT; cdr3_aa: CASSSGLAGGGELFF; clone_size: .; v_call: TRBV7-2; j_call: TRBJ2-2; d_call: TRBD2
cdr3_nt: TGTGCCAGCAGTCAAGGGGGGATGAACACTGAAGCTTTCTTT; cdr3_aa: CASSQGGMNTEAFF; clone_size: .; v_call: TRBV13; j_call: TRBJ1-1; d_call: .
cdr3_nt: TGCAGCGTTGGGGAGGGCGGAGTCCAGCATTTT; cdr3_aa: CSVGEGGVQHF; clone_size: .; v_call: TRBV29-1; j_call: TRBJ1-5; d_call: .
cdr3_nt: TGTGCCTGGAGTAAGGTCCTGGAAGCTTTCTTT; cdr3_aa: CAWSKVLEAFF; clone_size: .; v_call: TRBV30; j_call: TRBJ1-1; d_call: .
cdr3_nt: TGTGCCAGCTCACGGGGACAGGGAGAATCACCCCTCCACTTT; cdr3_aa: CASSRGQGESPLHF; clone_size: .; v_call: TRBV18; j_call: TRBJ1-6; d_call: TRBD1
cdr3_nt: TGTGCCAGCAGTCCATCCGGGACAGGAGACCAGCCCCAGCATTTT; cdr3_aa: CASSPSGTGDQPQHF; clone_size: .; v_call: TRBV28; j_call: TRBJ1-5; d_call: TRBD1
cdr3_nt: TGTGCCACCAGCAGGGCTGGGACGGGAGGGCCTGCAGATACGCAGTATTTT; cdr3_aa: CATSRAGTGGPADTQYF; clone_size: once; v_call: TRBV15; j_call: TRBJ2-3; d_call: TRBD2
cdr3_nt: TGCGCCAGCAGCTCCTGGACAGTAGGAACCTACGAGCAGTACTTC; cdr3_aa: CASSSWTVGTYEQYF; clone_size: .; v_call: TRBV5-1; j_call: TRBJ2-7; d_call: .
cdr3_nt: TGTGCCAGCAGCTTTGGGGGAGAATTCACCGGGGAGCTGTTTTTT; cdr3_aa: CASSFGGEFTGELFF; clone_size: .; v_call: TRBV5-4; j_call: TRBJ2-2; d_call: .
cdr3_nt: TGTGCCAGCAGTTTACTGGACAGGGACACATATGGCTACACCTTC; cdr3_aa: CASSLLDRDTYGYTF; clone_size: .; v_call: TRBV28; j_call: TRBJ1-2; d_call: TRBD1
cdr3_nt: TGTGCCAGCAGCCGAACCCCCGGGACAGGGTATGAGACCCAGTACTTC; cdr3_aa: CASSRTPGTGYETQYF; clone_size: .; v_call: TRBV7-2; j_call: TRBJ2-5; d_call: TRBD1
cdr3_nt: TGTGCCACCAGCAGAGATCAGGTGGCGGAGCAGTTCTTC; cdr3_aa: CATSRDQVAEQFF; clone_size: .; v_call: TRBV15; j_call: TRBJ2-1; d_call: .
cdr3_nt: TGTGCCAGCAGCTTTTACACTAGCGGGAGTCAAACAGATACGCAGTATTTT; cdr3_aa: CASSFYTSGSQTDTQYF; clone_size: once; v_call: TRBV7-9; j_call: TRBJ2-3; d_call: TRBD2
cdr3_nt: TGTGCCATCAGTGCAGACGCCAGCGGTAGACTGTTTTTT; cdr3_aa: CAISADASGRLFF; clone_size: .; v_call: TRBV10-3; j_call: TRBJ1-4; d_call: .
cdr3_nt: TGTGCCAGCAGTTACCGTATGATACAGCGGGGTACAGAGACCCAGTACTTC; cdr3_aa: CASSYRMIQRGTETQYF; clone_size: .; v_call: TRBV27; j_call: TRBJ2-5; d_call: TRBD2
cdr3_nt: TGTGCCAGCAGCTTGGGACTAGACCCCTACAATGAGCAGTTCTTC; cdr3_aa: CASSLGLDPYNEQFF; clone_size: .; v_call: TRBV5-6; j_call: TRBJ2-1; d_call: .
cdr3_nt: TGTGCCAGCAGCGCCCGACAGGGCAGTAGTCATCCGCAGTATTTT; cdr3_aa: CASSARQGSSHPQYF; clone_size: .; v_call: TRBV5-6; j_call: TRBJ2-3; d_call: TRBD1
cdr3_nt: TGTGCCAGCAGCGTAGGCGAAGGGCTTCCTGAAGCTTTCTTT; cdr3_aa: CASSVGEGLPEAFF; clone_size: .; v_call: TRBV9; j_call: TRBJ1-1; d_call: .
cdr3_nt: TGTGCCAGCAGCTTCCGGATAGCTAACTATGGCTACACCTTC; cdr3_aa: CASSFRIANYGYTF; clone_size: .; v_call: TRBV7-2; j_call: TRBJ1-2; d_call: .
cdr3_nt: TGCGCCAGCAGCCAGGGACAGGCCGCCTACGAGCAGTACTTC; cdr3_aa: CASSQGQAAYEQYF; clone_size: .; v_call: TRBV5-1; j_call: TRBJ2-7; d_call: TRBD1
cdr3_nt: TGCGCCAGCAGTGAATCGGGCAGCCTTCAAGAGACCCAGTACTTC; cdr3_aa: CASSESGSLQETQYF; clone_size: .; v_call: TRBV10-2; j_call: TRBJ2-5; d_call: .
cdr3_nt: TGTGCCAGCAGCTTGCCGGGACAGGCAATGAATGAGCAGTTCTTC; cdr3_aa: CASSLPGQAMNEQFF; clone_size: .; v_call: TRBV5-4; j_call: TRBJ2-1; d_call: TRBD1
cdr3_nt: TGTGCCAGCAGTTACCCTACTAGCGACCTCACAGATACGCAGTATTTT; cdr3_aa: CASSYPTSDLTDTQYF; clone_size: .; v_call: TRBV6-5; j_call: TRBJ2-3; d_call: TRBD2
cdr3_nt: TGTGCCAGCAGCCTCTCCGGGACAGGGGGCCGATCCTATAATTCACCCCTCCACTTT; cdr3_aa: CASSLSGTGGRSYNSPLHF; clone_size: .; v_call: TRBV5-5; j_call: TRBJ1-6; d_call: TRBD1
cdr3_nt: TGTGCCAGCAGTTGGTTTCTGGGGGAGACCCAGTACTTC; cdr3_aa: CASSWFLGETQYF; clone_size: few; v_call: TRBV6-1; j_call: TRBJ2-5; d_call: .
cdr3_nt: TGCGCCAGCACTTCAGACAGGGGGTACGGCGAGCAGTACTTC; cdr3_aa: CASTSDRGYGEQYF; clone_size: .; v_call: TRBV10-1; j_call: TRBJ2-7; d_call: TRBD1
cdr3_nt: TGTGCCATCAGTGAACCCGGGGAGCTGTTTTTT; cdr3_aa: CAISEPGELFF; clone_size: .; v_call: TRBV10-3; j_call: TRBJ2-2; d_call: .
cdr3_nt: TGTGCTAGTGGTTTGGGACAGAACACTGAAGCTTTCTTT; cdr3_aa: CASGLGQNTEAFF; clone_size: .; v_call: TRBV12-5; j_call: TRBJ1-1; d_call: .
cdr3_nt: TGTGCCAGCGAGGAAGCGGGAGAGAACAATGAGCAGTTCTTC; cdr3_aa: CASEEAGENNEQFF; clone_size: once; v_call: TRBV18; j_call: TRBJ2-1; d_call: TRBD2
cdr3_nt: TGTGCCAGCAGTTTGACCCGACAGGGGGGAGGCTACACCTTC; cdr3_aa: CASSLTRQGGGYTF; clone_size: once; v_call: TRBV28; j_call: TRBJ1-2; d_call: TRBD1
cdr3_nt: TGTGCCAGCAGTGTCCTCGGGACAGGGGGAGGTAGACTGTTTTTT; cdr3_aa: CASSVLGTGGGRLFF; clone_size: .; v_call: TRBV2; j_call: TRBJ1-4; d_call: TRBD1
cdr3_nt: TGTGCCAGTAGTATAACAGGGGGAACAGATACGCAGTATTTT; cdr3_aa: CASSITGGTDTQYF; clone_size: .; v_call: TRBV19; j_call: TRBJ2-3; d_call: TRBD1
cdr3_nt: TGTGCCAGCAGCTTGGGAGGGGGGACCCTCACAGATACGCAGTATTTT; cdr3_aa: CASSLGGGTLTDTQYF; clone_size: .; v_call: TRBV5-6; j_call: TRBJ2-3; d_call: .
cdr3_nt: TGTGCCAGCAGTTACGGTCGCACAGATACGCAGTATTTT; cdr3_aa: CASSYGRTDTQYF; clone_size: .; v_call: TRBV6-5; j_call: TRBJ2-3; d_call: .
cdr3_nt: TGTGCCGTTCGGGACACCCACTATGGCTACACCTTC; cdr3_aa: CAVRDTHYGYTF; clone_size: .; v_call: TRBV28; j_call: TRBJ1-2; d_call: .
cdr3_nt: TGTGCCAGCAGCCCTGGTGGGGATCTCAATGAGCAGTTCTTC; cdr3_aa: CASSPGGDLNEQFF; clone_size: .; v_call: TRBV7-2; j_call: TRBJ2-1; d_call: .
cdr3_nt: TGTGCCAGCAGCTTGGTCAGTGAATTCTACGAGCAGTACTTC; cdr3_aa: CASSLVSEFYEQYF; clone_size: .; v_call: TRBV5-5; j_call: TRBJ2-7; d_call: .
cdr3_nt: TGTGCCTGGAGTGTACGTCGTGCCAAAAACATTCAGTACTTC; cdr3_aa: CAWSVRRAKNIQYF; clone_size: .; v_call: TRBV30; j_call: TRBJ2-4; d_call: .
cdr3_nt: TGTGCCACCAGCGTGGGGGGGAGCTCCTACGAGCAGTACTTC; cdr3_aa: CATSVGGSSYEQYF; clone_size: once; v_call: TRBV15; j_call: TRBJ2-7; d_call: TRBD2
cdr3_nt: TGTGCCAGTAGTAGTACTCCGGGCCCATACGAGCAGTACTTC; cdr3_aa: CASSSTPGPYEQYF; clone_size: .; v_call: TRBV19; j_call: TRBJ2-7; d_call: .
cdr3_nt: TGTGCCAGCACGACGAACACCGGGGAGCTGTTTTTT; cdr3_aa: CASTTNTGELFF; clone_size: .; v_call: TRBV9; j_call: TRBJ2-2; d_call: .
cdr3_nt: TGTGCCAGCAGCTCCCTGGCCGGCGGCTACACCTTC; cdr3_aa: CASSSLAGGYTF; clone_size: .; v_call: TRBV7-2; j_call: TRBJ1-2; d_call: .
cdr3_nt: TGTGCCAGCAGTCGCCTCGGGGGGTCAGGGCTCAATCAGCCCCAGCATTTT; cdr3_aa: CASSRLGGSGLNQPQHF; clone_size: .; v_call: TRBV7-2; j_call: TRBJ1-5; d_call: .
cdr3_nt: TGTGCCAGCAGCCAAGGACTAGCGCGGACGCAGTATTTT; cdr3_aa: CASSQGLARTQYF; clone_size: .; v_call: TRBV4-2; j_call: TRBJ2-3; d_call: TRBD2